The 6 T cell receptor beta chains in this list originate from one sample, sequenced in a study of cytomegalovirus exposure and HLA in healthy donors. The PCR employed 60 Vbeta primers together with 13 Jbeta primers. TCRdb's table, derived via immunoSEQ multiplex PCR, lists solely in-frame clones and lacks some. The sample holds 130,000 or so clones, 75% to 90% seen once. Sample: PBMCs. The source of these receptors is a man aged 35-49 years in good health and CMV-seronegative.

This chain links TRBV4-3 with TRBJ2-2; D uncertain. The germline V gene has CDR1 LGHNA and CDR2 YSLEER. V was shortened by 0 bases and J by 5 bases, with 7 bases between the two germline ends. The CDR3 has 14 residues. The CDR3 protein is CASSQDERTGELFF. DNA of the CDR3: TGCGCCAGCAGCCAAGATGAGAGAACCGGGGAGCTGTTTTTT.

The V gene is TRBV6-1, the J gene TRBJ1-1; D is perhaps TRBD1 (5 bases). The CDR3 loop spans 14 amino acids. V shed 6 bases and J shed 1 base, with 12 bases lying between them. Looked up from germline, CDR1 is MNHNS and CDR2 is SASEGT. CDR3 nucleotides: TGTGCCAGCAGACTGACAGCTACGAACACTGAAGCTTTCTTT. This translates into CASRLTATNTEAFF.

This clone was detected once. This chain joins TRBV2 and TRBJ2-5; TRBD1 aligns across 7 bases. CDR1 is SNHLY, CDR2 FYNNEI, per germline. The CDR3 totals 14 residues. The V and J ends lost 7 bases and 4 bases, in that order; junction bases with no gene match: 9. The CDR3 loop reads CASTDRVRRETQYF. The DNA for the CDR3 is TGTGCCAGCACTGACAGGGTGCGGAGAGAGACCCAGTACTTC.

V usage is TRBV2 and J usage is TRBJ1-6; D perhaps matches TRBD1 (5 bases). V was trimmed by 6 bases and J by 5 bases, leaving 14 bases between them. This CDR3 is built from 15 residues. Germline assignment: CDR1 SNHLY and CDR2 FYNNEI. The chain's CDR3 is CASRPSAGDNSPLHF. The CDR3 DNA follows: TGTGCCAGCAGGCCGTCCGCGGGGGATAATTCACCCCTCCACTTT.

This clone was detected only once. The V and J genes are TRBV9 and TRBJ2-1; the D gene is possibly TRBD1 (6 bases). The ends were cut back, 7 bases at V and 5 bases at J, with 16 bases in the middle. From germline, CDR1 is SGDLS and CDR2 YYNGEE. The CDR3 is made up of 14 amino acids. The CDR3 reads CASAGQKDHNEQFF. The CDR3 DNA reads TGTGCCAGCGCTGGACAGAAAGATCACAATGAGCAGTTCTTC.

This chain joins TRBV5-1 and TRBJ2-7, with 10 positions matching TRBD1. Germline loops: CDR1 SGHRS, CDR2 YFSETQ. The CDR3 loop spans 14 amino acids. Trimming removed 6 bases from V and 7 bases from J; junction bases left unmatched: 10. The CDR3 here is CASTRGTGASEQYF. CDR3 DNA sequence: TGCGCCAGCACGCGGGGGACAGGGGCTTCGGAGCAGTACTTC.